The 23 T cell receptor beta chains below come from one sample, sequenced in a study of blood T cell repertoires in COVID-19. Here immunoSEQ multiplex PCR was the method, and the copy in TCRdb shows in-frame clones only, minus some. The sample consists of 60,000 or so clones, about nine tenths of them appearing once. Sequenced input: peripheral blood. All receptors come from a woman aged 70-85 years with active COVID-19.

The chain employs TRBV20-1 and TRBJ1-4; 8 bases map to TRBD1. The germline V gene has CDR1 DFQATT and CDR2 SNEGSKA (reference sequence). The V and J ends lost 3 bases and 4 bases, in that order; junction bases with no gene match: 4. The length of the CDR3 is 14 residues. The CDR3 coding sequence is TGCAGTGCTAGTCAGGGGGCGCTTAATGAAAAACTGTTTTTT. This sequence encodes CSASQGALNEKLFF.

The chain recombines TRBV12-3 or TRBV12-4 with TRBJ2-7; possibly TRBD2 for D (6 bases). V gave up 5 bases and J gave up 7 bases, with 15 bases separating them. CDR3 length: 13 amino acids. CDR3 protein: CASSVRGGEEQYF. In DNA form, the CDR3 reads TGTGCCAGCAGTGTCCGGGGAGGTGAAGAGCAGTACTTC.

This clone was detected only once. The chain joins TRBV9 to TRBJ2-1; TRBD2 matches at 10 bases. Germline V lookup: CDR1 SGDLS, CDR2 YYNGEE. Losses at the gene ends were 6 bases for V and 5 bases for J; bases not matched to a gene: 8. This CDR3 region has 15 residues. CDR3: CASTPSGSTHNEQFF. The CDR3 DNA sequence: TGTGCCAGCACCCCTAGCGGGAGCACCCACAATGAGCAGTTCTTC.

A single count supports this clone. The chain employs TRBV4-1 and TRBJ2-1; 9 bases match TRBD1. The CDR3 extends over 15 amino acids. Trimming cost V 2 bases and J 4 bases; bases outside gene matches: 3. The germline CDR1 and CDR2 sequences are MGHRA and YSYEKL. The CDR3 protein is CASSQTGGAYNEQFF. In DNA, the CDR3 is TGCGCCAGCAGCCAAACAGGGGGCGCGTACAATGAGCAGTTCTTC.

V usage is TRBV19 and J usage is TRBJ2-5; D is possibly TRBD2 (5 bases). This CDR3 is built from 14 residues. V lost 5 bases to trimming and J lost 4 bases, with 14 bases between them. Germline CDR1 is LNHDA and CDR2 is SQIVND (reference sequence). The CDR3 sequence is CASSLTARGETQYF. The CDR3 nucleotides are TGTGCCAGTAGTCTTACGGCCCGGGGAGAGACCCAGTACTTC. Using reference TRBV19 and TRBJ2-5 for the parts outside the CDR3, the full variable domain is DGGITQSPKYLFRKEGQNVTLSCEQNLNHDAMYWYRQDPGQGLRLIYYSQIVNDFQKGDIAEGYSVSREKKESFPLTVTSAQKNPTAFYLCASSLTARGETQYFGPGTRLLVL.

The rearrangement links TRBV10-3 to TRBJ2-2; maybe TRBD1 (6 bases). This CDR3 spans 19 amino acids. V lost 7 bases and J lost 1, with 25 bases in between. The germline gives CDR1 ENHRY, CDR2 SYGVKD. CDR3: CAITPSALRGRWNTGELFF. DNA of the CDR3: TGTGCCATCACGCCTTCCGCCCTTAGGGGGAGATGGAACACCGGGGAGCTGTTTTTT.

The CDR3 region is CASSGGNSPLHF. The CDR3 nucleotides are TGTGCCAGCAGTGGCGGGAATTCACCCCTCCACTTT. The gene calls are TRBV28 and TRBJ1-6, with D unclear. The germline CDR1 and CDR2 sequences are MDHEN and SYDVKM. The CDR3 sequence is 12 residues long. The ends were cut back, 5 bases at V and 7 bases at J, with 6 bases in the middle.

The sample holds one count of this clone. The V and J genes are TRBV19 and TRBJ1-1, with 7 bases identical to TRBD1. The CDR3 is 13 amino acids. The germline V gene has CDR1 LNHDA and CDR2 SQIVND (reference sequence). V gave up 6 bases and J gave up 4 bases; unmatched junction bases: 5. CDR3 sequence (DNA): TGTGCCAGTAGGGACCCAGGGGGCACTGAAGCTTTCTTT. It translates to CASRDPGGTEAFF.

This clone was seen only once. The rearrangement joins TRBV19 to TRBJ2-5; TRBD1 is a possible D gene (6 bases). The CDR3 totals 14 residues. From germline, CDR1 is LNHDA and CDR2 SQIVND (reference sequence). Trimming shortened V by 4 bases and J by 5 bases, and 14 bases separated the two germline ends. CDR3 amino acids: CASSTKQGWETQYF. Here the CDR3 DNA reads TGTGCCAGTAGTACCAAACAGGGCTGGGAGACCCAGTACTTC.

The gene calls are TRBV30 and TRBJ2-1; 7 bases fit TRBD2. The V gene's germline CDR1 is GTSNPN and CDR2 SVGIG (reference sequence). The junction had 5 bases not matched to a gene; V was cut back by 2 bases and J by 7 bases. The CDR3 length is 13 residues. The CDR3 region is CAWSRGRENEQFF. CDR3 in DNA: TGTGCCTGGAGTCGCGGGAGAGAGAATGAGCAGTTCTTC. The full variable domain, rest sourced from reference TRBV30 and TRBJ2-1, is SQTIHQWPATLVQPVGSPLSLECTVEGTSNPNLYWYRQAAGRGLQLLFYSVGIGQISSEVPQNLSASRPQDRQFILSSKKLLLSDSGFYLCAWSRGRENEQFFGPGTRLTVL.

V usage is TRBV5-1 and J usage is TRBJ2-5; D remains unclear. The CDR3 is 15 amino acids. Germline V gene data show CDR1 as SGHRS and CDR2 as YFSETQ. The V gene lost 2 bases and the J gene lost 3 bases, with 14 bases spanning the gap. The chain's CDR3 is CASSLSGASEETQYF. CDR3 nucleotides: TGCGCCAGCAGCTTATCCGGAGCGTCGGAAGAGACCCAGTACTTC.

The J gene is TRBJ1-3, the V gene TRBV7-6; TRBD1 is a possible D gene (6 bases). The V end lost 5 bases, the J end lost 4 bases, and 12 bases lay between the germline ends. Per the germline V gene, CDR1 is SGHVS and CDR2 is FNYEAQ. This CDR3 contains 14 residues. The CDR3 DNA is TGTGCCAGCAGCCCTCGGACAGTCGGAAACACCATATATTTT. This encodes CASSPRTVGNTIYF.

This CDR3 reads CASSSRDSTIYF. The DNA of the CDR3 is TGTGCCAGCAGTTCCCGGGACTCTACCATATATTTT. This chain links TRBV27 with TRBJ1-3; tentatively, D is TRBD1 (5 bases). The CDR3 spans 12 residues. Trimming removed 4 bases at V and 10 bases at J, with 11 bases between. The germline V gene has CDR1 MNHEY and CDR2 SMNVEV (reference sequence).

CDR3 DNA sequence: TGTGCCACCTCTCCCGGGCGGGGGGGTTCCTACGAGCAGTACTTC. Amino acid sequence: CATSPGRGGSYEQYF. The rearrangement joins TRBV7-9 to TRBJ2-7; TRBD2 aligns across 9 bases. Germline V gene data show CDR1 as SEHNR and CDR2 as FQNEAQ (reference sequence). J was trimmed by 1 base and V by 10 bases; bases with no gene match: 11. This CDR3 spans 15 amino acids.

The chain employs TRBV19 and TRBJ1-5; D gene unclear. Germline V CDR1 and CDR2: LNHDA, SQIVND (reference sequence). The CDR3 sequence is 14 residues long. V was cut by 3 bases and J by 5 bases, with 11 bases left in between. The CDR3 bases are TGTGCCAGTAGTATCCGCGACAACTATCAGCCCCAGCATTTT. Its translation is CASSIRDNYQPQHF.

The J gene is TRBJ2-2, the V gene TRBV5-1; a weak D match, TRBD1 (6 bases). Germline V CDR1 and CDR2: SGHRS, YFSETQ. Trimming cost V 4 bases and J 1 base, with 11 bases left between them. This CDR3 has 15 residues. CDR3 bases: TGCGCCAGCAGCCAAGGACAGCGGAACACCGGGGAGCTGTTTTTT. It translates to CASSQGQRNTGELFF. The full variable domain, in which reference TRBV5-1 and TRBJ2-2 provide the parts outside the CDR3, is KAGVTQTPRYLIKTRGQQVTLSCSPISGHRSVSWYQQTPGQGLQFLFEYFSETQRNKGNFPGRFSGRQFSNSRSEMNVSTLELGDSALYLCASSQGQRNTGELFFGEGSRLTVL.

The count of this clone is one. V and J are TRBV11-2 and TRBJ2-1; D is possibly TRBD2 (5 bases). Between the trimmed V and J ends, which lost 0 bases and 0 bases, there was a span of 21 bases. Germline V gene data show CDR1 as SGHAT and CDR2 as FQNNGV. The CDR3 length is 20 residues. Written as DNA, the CDR3 is TGTGCCAGCAGCTTAGAACTCCGCGGGCGGACGCGATACTCCTACAATGAGCAGTTCTTC. Translation: CASSLELRGRTRYSYNEQFF.

The rearrangement uses TRBV5-6 and TRBJ1-5; D remains unclear. V was shortened by 0 bases and J by 0 bases, with 7 bases between the two germline ends. The CDR3 contains 15 residues. Germline CDR1 SGHDT, CDR2 YYEEEE. CDR3 coding DNA: TGTGCCAGCAGCTTGGGGCCACATAGCAATCAGCCCCAGCATTTT. Encoded protein: CASSLGPHSNQPQHF.

The chain carries TRBV19 and TRBJ1-4; D is possibly TRBD1 (6 bases). Deletions cut 2 bases from V and 3 bases from J, with 13 bases between. In germline, CDR1 is LNHDA, CDR2 SQIVND (reference sequence). This CDR3 is built from 16 residues. CDR3 bases: TGTGCCAGTAGTATAATCCGGGACACCTCTAATGAAAAACTGTTTTTT. This gives the protein CASSIIRDTSNEKLFF.

The rearrangement links TRBV14 to TRBJ1-6; 7 bases map to TRBD1. The CDR3 spans 15 residues. Germline CDR1 SGHDN, CDR2 FVKESK. The V gene end was trimmed by 4 bases and the J gene end by 6 bases; junction bases not matched to a gene: 6. CDR3 region: CASSRWTGSNSPLHF. The CDR3 DNA reads TGTGCCAGCAGCCGATGGACAGGCAGTAATTCACCCCTCCACTTT.

The chain has TRBV5-1 and TRBJ2-2; D might be TRBD2 (6 bases). V was pared by 2 bases and J by 4 bases, with 12 bases between. Germline V CDR1 and CDR2: SGHRS, YFSETQ. The CDR3 consists of 15 residues. The CDR3 DNA reads as TGCGCCAGCAGCTTCGAACTAGCCGGCACCGGGGAGCTGTTTTTT. Protein product: CASSFELAGTGELFF. Drawing the rest from reference TRBV5-1 and TRBJ2-2, the complete variable domain is KAGVTQTPRYLIKTRGQQVTLSCSPISGHRSVSWYQQTPGQGLQFLFEYFSETQRNKGNFPGRFSGRQFSNSRSEMNVSTLELGDSALYLCASSFELAGTGELFFGEGSRLTVL.

The rearrangement joins TRBV15 to TRBJ2-6, with a tentative D call TRBD1 (6 bases). V was cut by 1 base and J by 2 bases, with 12 bases left in between. Per the germline V gene, CDR1 is LNHNV and CDR2 is YYDKDF (reference sequence). The CDR3 has 17 residues. The CDR3 spells CATSRALDRTGANVLTF. The CDR3 region has the DNA TGTGCCACCAGCAGAGCCCTTGACAGGACTGGGGCCAACGTCCTGACTTTC.

The chain uses TRBV5-1 and TRBJ2-7, with 7 bases aligning to TRBD1. Looked up from germline, CDR1 is SGHRS and CDR2 is YFSETQ. Trimming cost V 4 bases and J 3 bases; bases outside gene matches: 7. The CDR3 contains 14 residues. DNA of the CDR3: TGCGCCAGCAGCCCCACAGGGGAACTCTACGAGCAGTACTTC. Its translation is CASSPTGELYEQYF.